This T cell receptor (beta chain) was recorded in a study of T-cell memory formation after mild COVID-19. Study-level information: TCR clusters were largely donor specific.

Via MiXCR, TCRdb re-called the 5' RACE reads, giving one row per CDR3 protein. The sample consists of some 210,000 distinct CDR3 sequences, around 17% of them appearing once. This clonotype was detected ten times or more. What it recognizes is unknown. Germline CDR1 reads SEHNR; CDR2 reads FQNEAQ (reference sequence). Trimming took off 1 base at V and 4 bases at J, with 18 bases between the two ends. This CDR3 spans 17 amino acids. Whole-study findings and limits: Some clones that responded turned up in pre-infection memory, which suggests that cross-reactive memory joined in. For second-wave clones that peaked at day 37, SARS-CoV-2 specificity went unverified. CD8+ contracting clones occupied EMRA, while CD4+ ones occupied mainly CM and EM.

The TCR sequence derives from an adult woman who had mild COVID-19 (a few samples of this study predate the infection). Cell type and time point are not known. The chain has TRBV7-9 and TRBJ2-3; a possible D gene is TRBD2 (7 bases). Sequencing input: PBMCs or a T cell subset sorted from them (not recorded which). The CDR3 loop is CASSLGLAGARADTQYF. The CDR3 DNA sequence: TGTGCCAGCAGCTTAGGACTAGCAGGGGCGAGAGCAGATACGCAGTATTTT.